Listed below are T cell receptor beta chains from one sample, sequenced in a study of shared clonotypes between healthy human individuals. Produced via immunoSEQ multiplex PCR; TCRdb's table is partial and in-frame only. The sample lists 550,000 to 850,000 clones, about 74% occurring once. The sequencing input was memory CD4+ T cells sorted from blood. All receptors come from a woman in her 30s in good health. The CDR3 runs from the conserved cysteine through the conserved F or W. D genes are given only for firm matches. Clone sizes are given selectively: once, few, many, or a class where the clone is expanded.

NA	NA	TRBV28	TRBJ2-5	CASSLSRGVVGETQYF	TGTGCCAGCAGTTTAAGTAGAGGGGTAGTTGGAGAGACCCAGTACTTC
TRBD1	NA	TRBV29-1	TRBJ2-1	CSVEDLGTGTYNEQFF	TGCAGCGTTGAAGATCTCGGGACAGGGACGTACAATGAGCAGTTCTTC
NA	NA	TRBV6-6	TRBJ1-5	CASSYSLGGDQPQHF	TGTGCCAGCAGTTACTCGTTGGGGGGAGATCAGCCCCAGCATTTT
TRBD2	few	TRBV6-1	TRBJ2-7	CASSPGTSVYEQYF	TGTGCCAGCAGTCCCGGGACTAGCGTGTACGAGCAGTACTTC
TRBD2	NA	TRBV6-1	TRBJ2-7	CASSDVAGVYEQYF	TGTGCCAGCAGTGATGTAGCGGGAGTCTACGAGCAGTACTTC
TRBD2	NA	TRBV28	TRBJ2-1	CASITGGSYNEQFF	TGTGCCAGCATCACGGGGGGCTCCTACAATGAGCAGTTCTTC
TRBD1	NA	TRBV19	TRBJ1-4	CASSIDRGPEKLFF	TGTGCCAGTAGTATCGACAGGGGGCCTGAAAAACTGTTTTTT
TRBD2	NA	TRBV7-2	TRBJ2-3	CASSLVAGGFTDTQYF	TGTGCCAGCAGCTTAGTAGCGGGAGGTTTCACAGATACGCAGTATTTT
NA	NA	TRBV7-2	TRBJ1-2	CASSPDTNYGYTF	TGTGCCAGCAGCCCAGACACGAACTATGGCTACACCTTC
TRBD1	NA	TRBV28	TRBJ1-5	CASSLGQEAQPQHF	TGTGCCAGCAGTTTGGGACAGGAAGCTCAGCCCCAGCATTTT
TRBD1	NA	TRBV2	TRBJ1-2	CAIEDRGGGYTF	TGTGCCATCGAGGACAGGGGAGGTGGCTACACCTTC
TRBD2	NA	TRBV7-2	TRBJ2-1	CASSFTSGPNEQFF	TGTGCCAGCAGCTTCACTAGCGGCCCTAATGAGCAGTTCTTC
NA	NA	TRBV2	TRBJ1-5	CASSPGLNQPQHF	TGTGCCAGCAGCCCCGGACTCAATCAGCCCCAGCATTTT
NA	NA	TRBV6-1	TRBJ1-5	CASSEGPPGHSRGSVAPQHF	TGTGCCAGCAGTGAAGGGCCTCCGGGACATAGCCGAGGAAGCGTCGCGCCCCAGCATTTT
NA	NA	TRBV7-2	TRBJ2-1	CASSWRAPVGNEQFF	TGTGCCAGCAGCTGGCGGGCGCCCGTAGGGAATGAGCAGTTCTTC
TRBD2	NA	TRBV6-6	TRBJ2-1	CASRGEGTNEQFF	TGTGCCAGTCGGGGGGAAGGGACCAATGAGCAGTTCTTC
TRBD1	NA	TRBV27	TRBJ2-7	CASSFSRGPYEQYF	TGTGCCAGCAGTTTTAGCAGGGGGCCGTACGAGCAGTACTTC
NA	NA	TRBV19	TRBJ1-5	CASSPYLGLSNQPQHF	TGTGCCAGTAGTCCCTACTTGGGGTTGAGCAATCAGCCCCAGCATTTT
NA	once	TRBV5-1	TRBJ1-6	CASSLALGDSPLHF	TGCGCCAGCAGCTTGGCCTTAGGGGATTCACCCCTCCACTTT
NA	NA	TRBV11-1	TRBJ2-7	CASTAGEQYF	TGTGCCAGCACGGCCGGGGAGCAGTACTTC
NA	NA	TRBV6-5	TRBJ2-3	CASSYSSGHTDTQYF	TGTGCCAGCAGTTACTCGTCGGGTCACACAGATACGCAGTATTTT